Each of the 19 T cell receptor beta chains below was sequenced from the same sample in a study of technical replicates of blood from several donors. TCRdb's copy holds only in-frame clones and misses some; the assay was immunoSEQ multiplex PCR. The sample carries approximately 70,000 clones, 75% to 95% recorded once. Sequences were obtained from T cells isolated from PBMCs. Source of these receptors: a human donor in good health. Some clones in this sample may be carry-over from other donors' samples.

The chain couples TRBV10-3 to TRBJ1-5, with D perhaps matching TRBD1 (5 bases). The CDR3 is 13 amino acids. Trimming took 6 bases from V and 3 from J, leaving 9 bases between them. Germline V gene lookup returns CDR1 ENHRY and CDR2 SYGVKD. CDR3 in DNA: TGTGCCATCAGAACGACAGACAATCAGCCCCAGCATTTT. Translated, it gives CAIRTTDNQPQHF.

The V gene is TRBV18, the J gene TRBJ1-3; 8 nucleotides line up with TRBD1. The CDR3 runs to 18 residues. V shed 3 bases and J 1 base; nucleotides not matched to a gene: 11. The germline V gene encodes CDR1 KGHSH and CDR2 LQKENI. Written as DNA, the CDR3 is TGTGCCAGCTCACCCTCAGACAGGGGACCGCTTTCTGGAAACACCATATATTTT. As protein: CASSPSDRGPLSGNTIYF. The full variable domain, rest sourced from reference TRBV18 and TRBJ1-3, is NAGVMQNPRHLVRRRGQEARLRCSPMKGHSHVYWYRQLPEEGLKFMVYLQKENIIDESGMPKERFSAEFPKEGPSILRIQQVVRGDSAAYFCASSPSDRGPLSGNTIYFGEGSWLTVV.

The chain employs TRBV7-9 and TRBJ2-7, with D tentatively TRBD2 (5 bases). Deletions cut 0 bases from V and 5 bases from J, with 5 bases between. The CDR3 has 12 amino acids. Germline lookup yields CDR1 SEHNR and CDR2 FQNEAQ (reference sequence). The CDR3 nucleotides read TGTGCCAGCAGCTTAGCGGAGGACGAGCAGTACTTC. This encodes CASSLAEDEQYF.

The chain combines TRBV5-1 with TRBJ2-3; 15 nucleotides align to TRBD2. Trimming cost V 3 bases and J 4 bases; bases outside gene matches: 6. This CDR3 comprises 17 residues. Germline values: CDR1 SGHRS, CDR2 YFSETQ. The CDR3 DNA sequence: TGCGCCAGCAGCTCCGGACTAGCGGGAGGGCCGCCAGATACGCAGTATTTT. Encoded protein: CASSSGLAGGPPDTQYF. Full variable domain (missing parts from reference TRBV5-1 and TRBJ2-3): KAGVTQTPRYLIKTRGQQVTLSCSPISGHRSVSWYQQTPGQGLQFLFEYFSETQRNKGNFPGRFSGRQFSNSRSEMNVSTLELGDSALYLCASSSGLAGGPPDTQYFGPGTRLTVL.

The chain combines TRBV6-5 with TRBJ2-7, with 8 bases aligning to TRBD2. This CDR3 comprises 14 residues. Germline V lookup: CDR1 MNHEY, CDR2 SVGAGI. Losses at the gene ends were 6 bases for V and 4 bases for J; bases not matched to a gene: 8. For the CDR3, the DNA is TGTGCCAGCAGAGTAGCGGGGAGGGAGTACGAGCAGTACTTC. It is translated as CASRVAGREYEQYF.

The genes are TRBV10-2 and TRBJ2-5; D is undetermined. V was shortened by 2 bases and J by 5 bases, with 9 bases between the two germline ends. CDR3 size: 13 residues. CDR1 is WSHSY, CDR2 SAAADI, per germline. The CDR3 DNA follows: TGCGCCAGCAGTGAGAGGTGGCGGGAGACCCAGTACTTC. Protein sequence: CASSERWRETQYF.

The V call is TRBV6-1, the J call TRBJ2-5, with 9 positions matching TRBD1. The J call could be wrong; TRBJ2-7 is a better fit for the DNA end. From germline, CDR1 is MNHNS and CDR2 SASEGT. CDR3 length: 14 amino acids. CDR3 protein: CASSGQGVSYEQYF. In DNA, the CDR3 is TGTGCCAGCAGTGGACAGGGGGTCTCCTACGAGCAGTACTTC.

This chain connects TRBV2 to TRBJ2-1; 8 bases map to TRBD2. J was trimmed by 0 bases and V by 5 bases; bases with no gene match: 0. This CDR3 is built from 14 residues. Germline V lookup: CDR1 SNHLY, CDR2 FYNNEI. CDR3 in amino acids: CASSSGSSYNEQFF. CDR3 nucleotides: TGTGCCAGCAGTAGCGGGAGCTCCTACAATGAGCAGTTCTTC. The full variable domain, in which reference TRBV2 and TRBJ2-1 provide the parts outside the CDR3, is EPEVTQTPSHQVTQMGQEVILRCVPISNHLYFYWYRQILGQKVEFLVSFYNNEISEKSEIFDDQFSVERPDGSNFTLKIRSTKLEDSAMYFCASSSGSSYNEQFFGPGTRLTVL.

This chain uses TRBV28 with TRBJ1-6; possibly TRBD1 for D (6 bases). Germline lookup yields CDR1 MDHEN and CDR2 SYDVKM. Trimming left V 6 bases short and J 5 bases short, with 17 bases between. The CDR3 is 16 residues long. CDR3 sequence: CASRQPMRTDNSPLHF. CDR3 in DNA: TGTGCCAGCAGACAACCCATGCGGACAGATAATTCACCCCTCCACTTT.

The CDR3: CASSLYRGPDTQYF. The CDR3 nucleotides read TGTGCCAGCAGCTTATACAGGGGGCCTGATACGCAGTATTTT. V and J are TRBV11-2 and TRBJ2-3; 9 bases match TRBD1. V was pared by 2 bases and J by 6 bases, with 3 bases of the junction left unmatched. CDR3 size: 14 residues. The V gene's germline CDR1 is SGHAT and CDR2 FQNNGV.

The chain links TRBV4-1 to TRBJ1-4, with D unclear. Between the trimmed V and J ends, which lost 0 bases and 2 bases, there was a span of 7 bases. Germline V CDR1 and CDR2: MGHRA, YSYEKL. The CDR3 totals 15 residues. DNA of the CDR3: TGCGCCAGCAGCCAAGATCAGGCGACTAATGAAAAACTGTTTTTT. This translates into CASSQDQATNEKLFF.

The gene calls are TRBV6-5 and TRBJ1-1; D not certain. Trimming pared 2 bases from V and 1 base from J, leaving 5 bases between. This CDR3 is 13 amino acids long. Looked up from germline, CDR1 is MNHEY and CDR2 is SVGAGI. CDR3 nucleotides: TGTGCCAGCAGTTACGGGCAGAACACTGAAGCTTTCTTT. Its protein product is CASSYGQNTEAFF.

This clone was seen a handful of times. The genes are TRBV30 and TRBJ1-5; TRBD1 might be the D (5 bases). Between the trimmed V and J ends, which lost 3 bases and 3 bases, there was a span of 12 bases. Germline loops: CDR1 GTSNPN, CDR2 SVGIG (reference sequence). This CDR3 spans 14 amino acids. This CDR3 reads CAWSQTGYNQPQHF. The CDR3 bases are TGTGCCTGGAGCCAAACAGGTTACAATCAGCCCCAGCATTTT.

The chain is built from TRBV6-5 and TRBJ1-1; 9 nucleotides agree with TRBD1. Germline CDR1 reads MNHEY; CDR2 reads SVGAGI. The CDR3 runs 15 residues. V lost 6 bases to trimming and J lost 4 bases; unmatched junction nucleotides: 9. The CDR3 reads CASSRTGGLATEAFF. As DNA, the CDR3 is TGTGCCAGCAGCCGAACAGGGGGCTTGGCCACTGAAGCTTTCTTT.

The gene calls are TRBV23-1 and TRBJ2-1; TRBD2 aligns across 12 bases. TRBV23-1 has ORF status, its function being uncertain. CDR3 length: 19 amino acids. Germline trimming cut 4 bases from V and 0 bases from J; bases unmatched to any gene: 10. For the CDR3, the DNA is TGCGCCAGCAGTCCTCGGACTAGCGGGGTGTTCTGCTCCTACAATGAGCAGTTCTTC. Translated: CASSPRTSGVFCSYNEQFF.

V usage is TRBV5-1 and J usage is TRBJ2-1; 7 nucleotides align to TRBD2. The J segment lost 7 bases and the V segment lost 0 bases, leaving 4 bases of the junction unmatched. Germline values: CDR1 SGHRS, CDR2 YFSETQ. CDR3 length: 14 amino acids. In DNA, the CDR3 is TGCGCCAGCAGCTTGGCGGCTAGCGGTAATGAGCAGTTCTTC. Its protein product is CASSLAASGNEQFF.

This sequence joins TRBV7-8 and TRBJ2-7; D not resolved. V was pared by 5 bases and J by 3 bases, with 8 bases between. Germline V gives CDR1 SGHVS, CDR2 FQNEAQ. CDR3 length: 12 amino acids. CDR3 in DNA: TGTGCCAGCAGCCAAGAACACTACGAGCAGTACTTC. Residues: CASSQEHYEQYF.

To note about this clone: Mismatch with germline at one junction end may stem from a read error. The chain links TRBV23-1 to TRBJ2-7, with 9 bases aligning to TRBD1. TRBV23-1 has ORF status, its function being uncertain. This CDR3 is built from 13 residues. The CDR3 DNA reads as TGCGCCAGCAGTCAATCGCGGACAGGGGTCTGTCACTTC. It is translated as CASSQSRTGVCHF.

The chain employs TRBV5-4 and TRBJ2-7; 13 positions match TRBD2. This CDR3 is 16 amino acids long. From germline, CDR1 is SGHNT and CDR2 YYREEE (reference sequence). After removal of 4 bases from V and 5 bases from J, the junction contained 9 bases not matched to a gene. This CDR3 reads CASSPWTSGSSNEQYF. CDR3 bases: TGTGCCAGCAGCCCCTGGACTAGCGGGAGTAGCAACGAGCAGTACTTC.